Listed here are 30 T cell receptor beta chains from one sample, sequenced in a study of CD8 T cells in ankylosing spondylitis. Using its own MiXCR run on the 5' RACE reads, TCRdb lists one record per CDR3 protein. There are about 92,000 distinct CDR3 sequences in the sample; roughly 10% occur only once, and roughly 5.5% lies in the top ten. Sample: blood, either unsorted or a sorted T cell fraction (not recorded which). The receptors shown here come from a male donor with ankylosing spondylitis or in good health (not recorded which).

This clonotype was seen ten or more times. V usage is TRBV19 and J usage is TRBJ1-5; 8 bases fit TRBD1. From germline, CDR1 is LNHDA and CDR2 SQIVND (reference sequence). V lost 3 bases to trimming and J lost 7 bases; unmatched junction nucleotides: 2. The length of the CDR3 is 13 residues. For the CDR3, the DNA is TGTGCCAGTAGTATCGACAGGGGCCAGCCCCAGCATTTT. It translates to CASSIDRGQPQHF.

This clonotype was seen ten or more times. The chain is built from TRBV5-5 and TRBJ2-5; TRBD1 aligns across 9 bases. The germline gives CDR1 SGHKS, CDR2 YYEKEE (reference sequence). J gave up 4 bases and V 4 bases, and 8 bases lay outside the gene matches. The CDR3 is 15 amino acids. CDR3 in DNA: TGTGCCAGCAGCCAACCCAAGACAGGGGGAGAGACCCAGTACTTC. This codes for CASSQPKTGGETQYF.

As regards this clonotype: This may be a read error, as it is one base from a much larger clone. The rearrangement links TRBV10-3 to TRBJ2-7, with D unclear. CDR3 length: 15 residues. Germline V gene lookup returns CDR1 ENHRY and CDR2 SYGVKD. The CDR3 here is CATSESVFRMGEQYF. DNA of the CDR3: TGTGCCACCAGTGAGTCTGTATTTCGGATGGGCGAGCAGTACTTC.

This clonotype occurred a few times. Here the CDR3 DNA reads TGTGCCAGCAGCCCCTCTCTAGCGAAAAGCTCCTACAATGAGCAGTTCTTC. Translated: CASSPSLAKSSYNEQFF. V gene TRBV7-2 combines with J gene TRBJ2-1; TRBD2 might be the D (6 bases). Looked up from germline, CDR1 is SGHTA and CDR2 is FQGNSA. With 5 bases removed from V and 0 bases from J, the gap between germline ends came to 17 bases. The CDR3 has 17 amino acids.

The chain employs TRBV11-2 and TRBJ2-3; no definite D call. Trimming took 1 base from V and 2 from J, leaving 7 bases between them. This CDR3 spans 14 amino acids. Per the germline V gene, CDR1 is SGHAT and CDR2 is FQNNGV. CDR3 loop: CASSLVPITDTQYF. In nucleotides, the CDR3 is TGTGCCAGCAGCTTAGTCCCGATCACAGATACGCAGTATTTT.

The V and J genes are TRBV7-6 and TRBJ2-5; D may match TRBD1 or TRBD2 (5 bases each). Looked up from germline, CDR1 is SGHVS and CDR2 is FNYEAQ. The CDR3 consists of 13 residues. V lost 5 bases, J lost 1 base, and 8 bases lay in between. CDR3 residues: CASSMGTQETQYF. CDR3 DNA: TGTGCCAGCAGCATGGGGACCCAAGAGACCCAGTACTTC.

The CDR3 sequence: CASSRGRLGYTF. The CDR3 DNA reads TGTGCCAGCAGCCGAGGGCGGCTTGGCTACACCTTC. The rearrangement joins TRBV14 to TRBJ1-2; D gene unclear. Germline values: CDR1 SGHDN, CDR2 FVKESK. V shed 4 bases and J shed 7 bases, with 10 bases lying between them. This CDR3 comprises 12 residues.

This clonotype was picked up many times. The CDR3, as DNA: TGTGCCACCAGTGATATCAGGGTAAAGGGCAATCAGCCCCAGCATTTT. Protein: CATSDIRVKGNQPQHF. This chain joins TRBV24-1 and TRBJ1-5; possible D gene TRBD1, 5 bases. Germline V lookup: CDR1 KGHDR, CDR2 SFDVKD. The length of the CDR3 is 16 residues. V dropped 3 bases and J dropped 2 bases, with 13 bases sitting between them.

At least ten counts were recorded for this clonotype. V usage is TRBV28 and J usage is TRBJ2-3, with 14 bases aligning to TRBD2. Looked up from germline, CDR1 is MDHEN and CDR2 is SYDVKM. The CDR3 consists of 15 residues. V lost 6 bases and J lost 6; bases outside the gene matches: 5. The CDR3 DNA sequence: TGTGCCAGCAGAAAGACTAGCGGGGGGGTTGATACGCAGTATTTT. Protein: CASRKTSGGVDTQYF.

This clonotype came up a few times. The DNA of the CDR3 is TGTGCCAGCAGCCAAGGACAGGGAACTCAGCCCCAGCATTTT. It is translated as CASSQGQGTQPQHF. The chain employs TRBV16 and TRBJ1-5, with 8 bases that match TRBD1. Germline V lookup: CDR1 KGHSY, CDR2 FQNENV. J was trimmed by 6 bases and V by 2 bases; bases with no gene match: 3. CDR3 length: 14 residues.

This clonotype was counted ten times or more. The CDR3: CASKVAQFSNQPQHF. The CDR3 nucleotides read TGTGCCAGCAAGGTCGCGCAATTTAGCAATCAGCCCCAGCATTTT. The chain carries TRBV27 and TRBJ1-5; no clear D. Trimming left V 7 bases short and J 0 bases short, with 13 bases between. The CDR3 loop spans 15 amino acids. Germline-derived CDR1 and CDR2 are MNHEY and SMNVEV (reference sequence).

The sample holds many counts of this clonotype. The V call is TRBV5-1, the J call TRBJ2-2; no definite D call. V lost 0 bases and J 6 bases, leaving 12 bases between the germline ends. The CDR3 sequence is 15 residues long. The germline V gene encodes CDR1 SGHRS and CDR2 YFSETQ. CDR3 region: CASSLVRRGAGELFF. Written as DNA, the CDR3 is TGCGCCAGCAGCTTGGTGAGACGAGGAGCCGGGGAGCTGTTTTTT.

The chain has TRBV5-1 and TRBJ2-3; D possibly corresponds to TRBD2 (6 bases). The germline CDR1 and CDR2 sequences are SGHRS and YFSETQ. This CDR3 region has 14 residues. Trimming shortened V by 5 bases and J by 4 bases, and 14 bases separated the two germline ends. Here the CDR3 DNA reads TGCGCCAGCAGAACTGGCGGAGGGGCAGATACGCAGTATTTT. As protein: CASRTGGGADTQYF.

J is TRBJ2-3 and V is TRBV23-1; tentatively, D is TRBD2 (5 bases). TRBV23-1 carries the ORF label, with uncertain function. This CDR3 region has 14 residues. V shed 6 bases and J shed 4 bases, with 14 bases lying between them. CDR3 amino acids: CASRGISEADTQYF. In nucleotides, the CDR3 is TGCGCCAGCAGGGGGATCTCGGAGGCAGATACGCAGTATTTT.

A word on this clonotype: A much larger clone sits a single nucleotide away, making a read error possible. The chain recombines TRBV28 with TRBJ1-2; maybe TRBD1 (6 bases). The ends were cut back, 3 bases at V and 1 base at J, with 9 bases in the middle. Germline CDR1 and CDR2: MDHEN and SYDVKM. The CDR3 has 14 amino acids. The CDR3 sequence is CASSLMDSNYGYTF. In nucleotides, the CDR3 is TGTGCCAGCAGTTTGATGGACAGTAACTATGGCTACACCTTC.

This clonotype was counted many times. J is TRBJ2-3 and V is TRBV5-1; D uncertain. The CDR3 runs to 15 residues. Germline V CDR1 and CDR2: SGHRS, YFSETQ. Trimming took 2 bases from V and 2 from J, leaving 12 bases between them. This chain's CDR3 is CASSFITGNTDTQYF. DNA for the CDR3: TGCGCCAGCAGCTTCATTACTGGAAACACAGATACGCAGTATTTT.

This clonotype was counted many times. The chain employs TRBV2 and TRBJ1-1, with D possibly TRBD1 on 6 matching bases. CDR1 is SNHLY, CDR2 FYNNEI, per germline. Trimming took off 5 bases at V and 5 bases at J, with 15 bases between the two ends. There are 14 residues in the CDR3. For the CDR3, the DNA is TGTGCCAGCAGTATACAGGGCAAGGCGACTGAAGCTTTCTTT. Encoded protein: CASSIQGKATEAFF.

This clonotype was picked up many times. The CDR3 here is CASSLTSGGAPEQFF. The DNA for the CDR3 is TGCGCCAGCAGCCTTACTAGCGGGGGGGCGCCTGAGCAGTTCTTC. V gene TRBV5-1 combines with J gene TRBJ2-1; 13 bases map to TRBD2. Per the germline V gene, CDR1 is SGHRS and CDR2 is YFSETQ. The CDR3 is made up of 15 amino acids. Trimming took 4 bases from V and 9 from J; bases not matched to a gene: 7.

This clonotype was detected ten times or more. The chain joins TRBV12-3 or TRBV12-4 to TRBJ2-1; D uncertain. The germline V and J ends were trimmed by 10 bases and 5 bases, with 18 bases remaining between them. This CDR3 is built from 14 residues. The CDR3 is CATSPGWDNNEQFF. For the CDR3, the DNA is TGTGCCACCTCGCCTGGCTGGGATAACAATGAGCAGTTCTTC.

This clonotype was recorded at least ten times. The chain couples TRBV15 to TRBJ2-3; TRBD2 agrees at 11 bases. Germline loops: CDR1 LNHNV, CDR2 YYDKDF (reference sequence). The CDR3 spans 16 residues. Unmatched junction bases numbered 6, after V lost 5 bases and J lost 2 bases. The CDR3 DNA is TGTGCCACCAGCGATCTAGCGGGGGGATACACAGATACGCAGTATTTT. Residues: CATSDLAGGYTDTQYF.

This clonotype was recorded at least ten times. The chain employs TRBV29-1 and TRBJ1-3, with 8 bases matching TRBD1. Trimming at V came to 6 bases and at J to 7 bases, leaving 2 bases not matched to a gene. The CDR3 consists of 11 residues. Germline V lookup: CDR1 SQVTM, CDR2 ANQGSEA. The DNA of the CDR3 is TGCAGCGTGCACAGGGGGAACACCATATATTTT. It codes for CSVHRGNTIYF.

At least ten counts were recorded for this clonotype. V gene TRBV9 combines with J gene TRBJ2-7, with 7 bases that match TRBD1. Trimming took 0 bases from V and 0 from J; bases not matched to a gene: 3. Germline lookup yields CDR1 SGDLS and CDR2 YYNGEE. There are 15 residues in the CDR3. The CDR3 DNA reads TGTGCCAGCAGCGTAGAGGGGGCTGCCTCCTACGAGCAGTACTTC. This translates into CASSVEGAASYEQYF.

The chain employs TRBV7-6 and TRBJ2-5, with D perhaps matching TRBD1 (5 bases). The germline V and J ends were trimmed by 1 base and 5 bases, with 11 bases remaining between them. This CDR3 is 14 amino acids long. CDR1 and CDR2 (germline): SGHVS, FNYEAQ. The chain's CDR3 is CASSLGVGRETQYF. DNA of the CDR3: TGTGCCAGCAGCTTAGGCGTGGGGCGGGAGACCCAGTACTTC.

This clonotype was found many times. The chain has TRBV20-1 and TRBJ2-7; D is undetermined. The CDR3 consists of 13 residues. Between the trimmed V and J ends, which lost 5 bases and 3 bases, there was a span of 14 bases. Germline V gives CDR1 DFQATT, CDR2 SNEGSKA (reference sequence). The CDR3 here is CSAQDGRGYEQYF. The DNA for the CDR3 is TGCAGTGCTCAAGACGGGCGTGGCTACGAGCAGTACTTC.

This clonotype turned up a few times. This may be a read error, as it is one base from a much larger clone. The chain links TRBV2 to TRBJ2-5; 7 nucleotides align to TRBD2. CDR1 is SNHLY, CDR2 FYNNEI, per germline. CDR3 length: 14 residues. With V trimmed by 7 bases and J by 5 bases, 10 bases remained unmatched. The CDR3 reads CASTGLDLSETQYF. Here the CDR3 DNA reads TGTGCCAGCACCGGACTAGACTTATCGGAGACCCAGTACTTC.

Ten or more counts support this clonotype. The J gene is TRBJ2-5, the V gene TRBV29-1; perhaps TRBD2 as D (5 bases). V lost 7 bases and J 1 base, leaving 10 bases between the germline ends. The CDR3 spans 12 residues. From germline, CDR1 is SQVTM and CDR2 ANQGSEA. The CDR3 region is CSAQDSQETQYF. CDR3 sequence (DNA): TGCAGCGCTCAGGACTCCCAAGAGACCCAGTACTTC.

This clonotype was counted many times. The V and J genes are TRBV20-1 and TRBJ2-1, with TRBD1 matching 7 bases. The CDR3 is 12 residues long. The ends lost 6 bases at V and 9 bases at J; junction bases unmatched: 8. Germline CDR1 and CDR2: DFQATT and SNEGSKA (reference sequence). This CDR3 is CSAERQGSEQFF. The CDR3 region has the DNA TGCAGTGCAGAGAGACAGGGAAGTGAGCAGTTCTTC.

Details on this clonotype: A much larger clonotype is one base distant, so this may be a read error. This chain links TRBV20-1 with TRBJ1-2, with 7 positions matching TRBD1. CDR1 and CDR2 from the germline V gene are DFQATT and SNEGSKA (reference sequence). The CDR3 length is 15 residues. The CDR3 sequence: CCARGKGQLNYGYTF. For the CDR3, the DNA is TGCTGTGCTCGGGGGAAGGGACAGCTGAACTATGGCTACACCTTC.

This clonotype was seen many times. This chain uses TRBV12-3 or TRBV12-4 with TRBJ1-1; 8 bases match TRBD1. This CDR3 has 14 amino acids. J was trimmed by 7 bases and V by 6 bases; bases with no gene match: 10. CDR3 protein: CASRGRTGRNEAFF. CDR3 in DNA: TGTGCCAGCAGGGGGAGGACAGGGAGAAATGAAGCTTTCTTT.

V usage is TRBV19 and J usage is TRBJ1-5; no reliable D call. The V and J ends lost 3 bases and 2 bases respectively, with 14 bases between them. This CDR3 has 16 residues. Looked up from germline, CDR1 is LNHDA and CDR2 is SQIVND (reference sequence). Written as DNA, the CDR3 is TGTGCCAGTAGTATTGTAGGAAACCACGGCAATCAGCCCCAGCATTTT. This sequence encodes CASSIVGNHGNQPQHF.